The rows below give T cell receptor beta chains drawn from one sample of a study of T cells in Graves' hyperthyroidism and ophthalmopathy. Each CDR3 protein gets one entry after TCRdb re-called the multiplex PCR reads with MiXCR. Seen here are around 380,000 distinct CDR3 sequences, approximately 13% observed once, and the top ten hold around 21%. The material sequenced was blood. These receptors were obtained from a man aged 25-45 years with Graves' hyperthyroidism that later progressed to Graves' ophthalmopathy. Both conserved end residues are part of each CDR3. The D gene is left open where the match is weak. The size field is filled for only some rows; it gives once, few, many or a size class.

>TRBV5-1|many|-|TRBJ2-3
TGCGCCAGCAGCTTCGGCCAAAAAATACCAGATACGCAGTATTTT
CASSFGQKIPDTQYF
>TRBV12-3/TRBV12-4|many|-|TRBJ2-2
TGTGCCAGCAACCACGCAGGGAGTAACACCGGGGAGCTGTTTTTT
CASNHAGSNTGELFF
>TRBV7-2|many|TRBD1|TRBJ1-1
TGTGCCAGCAGCCCTAGGCGGACAGGGGCGGGGACTGAAGCTTTCTTT
CASSPRRTGAGTEAFF
>TRBV12-3/TRBV12-4|-|TRBD2|TRBJ2-5
TGTGCCAGCACCCCCAGGACAGCGGGGGAAAAAGGGACCCAGTACTTC
CASTPRTAGEKGTQYF
>TRBV10-1|many|-|TRBJ2-1
TGCGCCAGCAGTGAGGACAGTAACAATGAGCAGTTCTTC
CASSEDSNNEQFF
>TRBV11-2|many|-|TRBJ2-3
TGTGCCAGCAGCATTAGATTAGGGCGCGCAGATACGCAGTATTTT
CASSIRLGRADTQYF
>TRBV6-1|many|-|TRBJ1-6
TGTGCCAGCAGTGAATATGGACTCTATAATTCACCCCTCCACTTT
CASSEYGLYNSPLHF
>TRBV18|many|TRBD2|TRBJ2-5
TGTGCCAGCTCACCACCCAGCGGGGGCTACCAAGAGACCCAGTACTTC
CASSPPSGGYQETQYF
>TRBV5-6|-|-|TRBJ2-3
TGTGCCAGCAGCTTGGGTTCGCATACGCAGTATTTT
CASSLGSHTQYF
>TRBV13|few|TRBD1|TRBJ2-4
TGTGCCAGCAGCACCGCATGGACAGGGCAAAGCATTCAGTACTTC
CASSTAWTGQSIQYF
>TRBV6-5|-|-|TRBJ1-4
TGTGCCAGCAGTTACGGGATACTGAATGAAAAACTGTTTTTT
CASSYGILNEKLFF
>TRBV7-9|many|-|TRBJ2-1
TGTGCCAGCAGCTTAGCGGTCTCCTGGGGCAATGAGCAGTTCTTC
CASSLAVSWGNEQFF
>TRBV12-5|many|TRBD1|TRBJ2-7
TGTGCTAGTGGTACCGGGACAGGGATGGACGAGCAGTACTTC
CASGTGTGMDEQYF
>TRBV30|many|TRBD1|TRBJ2-1
TGTGCCTGGACCTGGGACAGCTCCTACAATGAGCAGTTCTTC
CAWTWDSSYNEQFF
>TRBV11-3|many|TRBD1|TRBJ1-1
TGTGCCAGCAGCCGCCGGATGATGGGACAGGGTCGTGAGGGAGCTTTCTTT
CASSRRMMGQGREGAFF
>TRBV3-1|many|-|TRBJ1-5
TGTGCCAGCAGCCAAGAGATGCAGTATAGCAATCAGCCCCAGCATTTT
CASSQEMQYSNQPQHF
>TRBV18|many|-|TRBJ2-3
TGTGCCAGCTCACGACAATCGGACAGCACAGATACGCAGTATTTT
CASSRQSDSTDTQYF
>TRBV5-4|-|TRBD2|TRBJ2-2
TGTGCCAGCAGCTTGGTTAGCGGGGGCAACACCGGGGAGCTGTTTTTT
CASSLVSGGNTGELFF